The source of this T cell receptor (beta chain) is a study of cytomegalovirus exposure and HLA in healthy donors. Researchers ran the PCR with 60 Vbeta and 13 Jbeta primers. Some clones are missing from TCRdb's copy, which holds only in-frame ones; the method was immunoSEQ multiplex PCR. This sample has approximately 190,000 clones, with 75% to 90% found just once. There are 15 residues in the CDR3. Between the trimmed V and J ends, which lost 0 bases and 5 bases, there was a span of 14 bases. Germline loops: CDR1 SGDLS, CDR2 YYNGEE. The V gene is TRBV9, the J gene TRBJ1-1; D is uncertain. The specimen was PBMCs. This clonotype was obtained from a man aged 40-55 years in good health and CMV-seropositive. This CDR3 is CASSVEARPLTEAFF. Written as DNA, the CDR3 is TGTGCCAGCAGCGTAGAGGCCAGGCCTTTGACTGAAGCTTTCTTT.